These 19 T cell receptor beta chains were all obtained from the same sample, sequenced in a study of blood T cell repertoires in COVID-19. This table comes from immunoSEQ multiplex PCR, and its TCRdb copy is limited to in-frame clones, with some not included. The sample holds a few hundred thousand clones, just over 90% seen once. Sequences were obtained from PBMCs or T cells enriched from blood (not recorded which). The source of these receptors is a woman aged 35 to 49 who had been exposed to COVID-19.

The V gene is TRBV7-3, the J gene TRBJ1-1; D is unresolved. Between the trimmed V and J ends, which lost 5 bases and 1 base, there was a span of 8 bases. Germline loops: CDR1 SGHTA, CDR2 FQGTGA. The CDR3 contains 13 residues. The CDR3 DNA sequence: TGTGCCAGCAGCCCCCGGTCGAACACTGAAGCTTTCTTT. This encodes CASSPRSNTEAFF.

The chain is built from TRBV5-4 and TRBJ2-3, with TRBD2 as a possible D gene (5 bases). The germline V gene has CDR1 SGHNT and CDR2 YYREEE (reference sequence). CDR3 length: 13 residues. With 4 bases removed from V and 2 bases from J, the gap between germline ends came to 8 bases. CDR3 region: CASSGGPTDTQYF. CDR3 in DNA: TGTGCCAGCAGCGGAGGACCCACAGATACGCAGTATTTT.

The sample holds one count of this clone. This chain links TRBV7-6 with TRBJ2-1; D may be TRBD1 (6 bases). CDR3 length: 14 residues. Germline CDR1 and CDR2: SGHVS and FNYEAQ. V lost 5 bases and J lost 5, with 13 bases in between. CDR3 sequence: CASSRRDTHNEQFF. The CDR3 nucleotides read TGTGCCAGCAGCCGCCGGGACACCCACAATGAGCAGTTCTTC.

The chain uses TRBV5-6 and TRBJ2-7; D gene unclear. Per the germline V gene, CDR1 is SGHDT and CDR2 is YYEEEE. The CDR3 totals 12 residues. Trimming cost V 0 bases and J 9 bases, with 10 bases left between them. The CDR3 region is CASSLDRVAQYF. CDR3 in DNA: TGTGCCAGCAGCTTGGATCGAGTTGCGCAGTACTTC. The full variable domain, with the rest looked up from reference TRBV5-6 and TRBJ2-7, is DAGVTQSPTHLIKTRGQQVTLRCSPKSGHDTVSWYQQALGQGPQFIFQYYEEEERQRGNFPDRFSGHQFPNYSSELNVNALLLGDSALYLCASSLDRVAQYFGPGTRLTVT.

The V call is TRBV7-9, the J call TRBJ2-7; 13 nucleotides line up with TRBD2. CDR3 length: 13 residues. J was trimmed by 2 bases and V by 10 bases; bases with no gene match: 2. Germline V lookup: CDR1 SEHNR, CDR2 FQNEAQ (reference sequence). The CDR3 reads CAIGTSGAYEQYF. CDR3 nucleotides: TGTGCCATAGGGACTAGCGGGGCCTACGAGCAGTACTTC.

The V gene is TRBV27, the J gene TRBJ2-7; TRBD1 might be the D (6 bases). This CDR3 has 19 amino acids. With 0 bases removed from V and 0 bases from J, the gap between germline ends came to 21 bases. Germline V gene data show CDR1 as MNHEY and CDR2 as SMNVEV (reference sequence). DNA for the CDR3: TGTGCCAGCAGTTTATCGGGGGCCGGAACAGGGATGACCTCCTACGAGCAGTACTTC. This gives the protein CASSLSGAGTGMTSYEQYF.

The gene calls are TRBV19 and TRBJ2-7; D gene unclear. The CDR3 extends over 13 amino acids. Germline V lookup: CDR1 LNHDA, CDR2 SQIVND (reference sequence). Trimming cost V 4 bases and J 4 bases, with 11 bases left between them. The CDR3 spells CASSTLPGYEQYF. In DNA, the CDR3 is TGTGCCAGTAGTACCCTCCCCGGGTACGAGCAGTACTTC.

This chain joins TRBV25-1 and TRBJ1-3, with 7 bases that match TRBD1. The CDR3 sequence is 14 residues long. Germline V gene data show CDR1 as MGHDK and CDR2 as SYGVNS. The V segment lost 4 bases and the J segment 0 bases; nucleotides outside the gene matches: 0. CDR3 DNA sequence: TGTGCCAGCAGTGGGACAGGCTCTGGAAACACCATATATTTT. Its translation is CASSGTGSGNTIYF.

The chain recombines TRBV6-2 or TRBV6-3 with TRBJ1-2; D not certain. V lost 1 base to trimming and J lost 0 bases, with 15 bases between them. Germline V gives CDR1 MNHEY, CDR2 SVGEGT. The CDR3 runs to 17 residues. CDR3 bases: TGTGCCAGCAGTTACTTTCAAACAGCTTCCACTAACTATGGCTACACCTTC. Translation gives CASSYFQTASTNYGYTF.

The chain links TRBV5-4 to TRBJ1-6, with 7 bases that match TRBD1. The CDR3 runs 14 residues. V shed 4 bases, J shed 7 bases, and the junction held 5 bases outside the gene matches. CDR1 SGHNT and CDR2 YYREEE come from the germline V gene (reference sequence). CDR3 in DNA: TGTGCCAGCAGCCACAGGGGAAGAAATTCACCCCTCCACTTT. Amino acid sequence: CASSHRGRNSPLHF.

The genes are TRBV11-2 and TRBJ2-3, with TRBD2 identical over 13 bases. The J segment lost 2 bases and the V segment lost 5 bases, leaving 7 bases of the junction unmatched. This CDR3 contains 17 residues. The V gene's germline CDR1 is SGHAT and CDR2 FQNNGV. This CDR3 is CASSKGLAGTYTDTQYF. The CDR3 region has the DNA TGTGCCAGCAGCAAGGGACTAGCGGGGACGTACACAGATACGCAGTATTTT.

The chain couples TRBV3-1 (or the pseudogene TRBV3-2) to TRBJ1-6; the D gene is possibly TRBD1 (5 bases). The V end lost 1 base, the J end lost 7 bases, and 14 bases lay between the germline ends. Germline values: CDR1 LGHDT, CDR2 YNNKEL (reference sequence). CDR3 length: 16 residues. The CDR3 DNA reads as TGTGCCAGCAGCCAAGGAAGTGGACAACGGAATTCACCCCTCCACTTT. Protein product: CASSQGSGQRNSPLHF.

A single count supports this clone. The chain joins TRBV5-1 to TRBJ2-7; D is unclear. The CDR3 sequence is 14 residues long. V was shortened by 0 bases and J by 4 bases, with 11 bases between the two germline ends. CDR1 SGHRS and CDR2 YFSETQ come from the germline V gene. CDR3 bases: TGCGCCAGCAGCTTGGACTTTTACCCTTACGAGCAGTACTTC. Translated: CASSLDFYPYEQYF.

The chain joins TRBV29-1 to TRBJ2-5, with D tentatively TRBD1 (6 bases). Trimming took off 4 bases at V and 5 bases at J, with 11 bases between the two ends. The CDR3 sequence is 12 residues long. The germline CDR1 and CDR2 sequences are SQVTM and ANQGSEA. This chain's CDR3 is CSVAPRGETQYF. CDR3 nucleotide sequence: TGCAGCGTTGCCCCCAGGGGTGAGACCCAGTACTTC.

The rearrangement joins TRBV12-5 to TRBJ1-1; D is unresolved. CDR3 length equals 12 residues. Trimming removed 3 bases from V and 7 bases from J, with 9 bases in between. In germline, CDR1 is LGHNT, CDR2 FRNRAP. The DNA for the CDR3 is TGTGCTAGTGGTTTTGAAGAGGGTGAAGCTTTCTTT. Protein sequence: CASGFEEGEAFF.

V usage is TRBV21-1 and J usage is TRBJ2-1; no check of the table's D call, TRBD2, against the DNA was made. TRBV21-1 corresponds to a pseudogene. CDR3 length: 16 amino acids. The CDR3 DNA reads TGTGCCAGCAGCAAAGAGGGACTAGGGCCCGGCAATGAGCAGTTCTTC. Residues: CASSKEGLGPGNEQFF.

The rearrangement uses TRBV5-6 and TRBJ1-1; no clear D. The length of the CDR3 is 15 residues. Germline loops: CDR1 SGHDT, CDR2 YYEEEE. Trimming left V 0 bases short and J 4 bases short, with 13 bases between. Written as DNA, the CDR3 is TGTGCCAGCAGCTTGGACGGAGAGGGAAGCACTGAAGCTTTCTTT. Protein product: CASSLDGEGSTEAFF.

The chain uses TRBV14 and TRBJ1-2; D ambiguous. V lost 0 bases and J lost 3, with 11 bases in between. The CDR3 contains 15 residues. Germline-derived CDR1 and CDR2 are SGHDN and FVKESK. CDR3 protein: CASSQEMSTDYGYTF. The CDR3 nucleotides are TGTGCCAGCAGCCAAGAGATGAGTACGGACTATGGCTACACCTTC.

The chain is built from TRBV18 and TRBJ1-6, with TRBD1 identical over 10 bases. The CDR3 is made up of 16 amino acids. From germline, CDR1 is KGHSH and CDR2 LQKENI. V trimming: 3 bases; J trimming: 9 bases; junction bases outside the gene matches: 8. The CDR3 region has the DNA TGTGCCAGCTCACCTCAATTGGGACAGGGGAGTTCACCCCTCCACTTT. Translating it yields CASSPQLGQGSSPLHF.